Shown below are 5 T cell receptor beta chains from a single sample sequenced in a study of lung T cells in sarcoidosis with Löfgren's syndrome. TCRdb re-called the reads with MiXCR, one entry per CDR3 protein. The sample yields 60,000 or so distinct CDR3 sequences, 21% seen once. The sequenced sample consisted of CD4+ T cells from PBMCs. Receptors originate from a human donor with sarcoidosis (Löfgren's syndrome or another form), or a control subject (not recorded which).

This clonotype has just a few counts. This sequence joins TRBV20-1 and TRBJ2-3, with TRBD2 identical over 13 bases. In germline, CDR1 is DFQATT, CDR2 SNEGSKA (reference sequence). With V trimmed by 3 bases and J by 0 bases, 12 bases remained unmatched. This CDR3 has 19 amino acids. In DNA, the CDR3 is TGCAGTGCTAGGGCTTGGAGGACTAGCGGGGGTCATAGCACAGATACGCAGTATTTT. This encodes CSARAWRTSGGHSTDTQYF.

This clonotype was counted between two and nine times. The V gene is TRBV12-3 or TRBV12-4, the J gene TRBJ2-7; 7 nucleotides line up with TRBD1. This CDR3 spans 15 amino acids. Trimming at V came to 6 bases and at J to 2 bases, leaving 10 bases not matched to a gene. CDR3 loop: CASRLRDSKPYEQYF. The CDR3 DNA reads TGTGCCAGCAGACTCCGGGACAGCAAACCCTACGAGCAGTACTTC.

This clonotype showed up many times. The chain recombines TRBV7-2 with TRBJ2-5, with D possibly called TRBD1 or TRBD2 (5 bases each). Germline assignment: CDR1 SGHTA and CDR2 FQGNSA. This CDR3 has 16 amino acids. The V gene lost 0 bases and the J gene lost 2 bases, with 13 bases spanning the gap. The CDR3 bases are TGTGCCAGCAGCTTAGCGCTGGGGGTAACGCAAGAGACCCAGTACTTC. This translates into CASSLALGVTQETQYF. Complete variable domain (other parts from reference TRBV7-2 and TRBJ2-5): GAGVSQSPSNKVTEKGKDVELRCDPISGHTALYWYRQSLGQGLEFLIYFQGNSAPDKSGLPSDRFSAERTGGSVSTLTIQRTQQEDSAVYLCASSLALGVTQETQYFGPGTRLLVL.

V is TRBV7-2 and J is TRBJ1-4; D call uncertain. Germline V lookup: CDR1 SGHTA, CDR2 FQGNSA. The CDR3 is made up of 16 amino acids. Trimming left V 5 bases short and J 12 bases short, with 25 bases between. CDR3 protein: CASSKYRAPYETELFF. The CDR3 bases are TGTGCCAGCAGCAAATACCGGGCCCCTTACGAGACGGAACTGTTTTTT.

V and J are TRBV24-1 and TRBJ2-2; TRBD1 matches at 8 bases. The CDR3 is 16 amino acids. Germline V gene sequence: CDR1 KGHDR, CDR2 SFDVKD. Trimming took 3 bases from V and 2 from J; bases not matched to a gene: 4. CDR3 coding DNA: TGTGCCACCAGTGATGAGTCAGGGGGCAACACCGGGGAGCTGTTTTTT. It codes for CATSDESGGNTGELFF.